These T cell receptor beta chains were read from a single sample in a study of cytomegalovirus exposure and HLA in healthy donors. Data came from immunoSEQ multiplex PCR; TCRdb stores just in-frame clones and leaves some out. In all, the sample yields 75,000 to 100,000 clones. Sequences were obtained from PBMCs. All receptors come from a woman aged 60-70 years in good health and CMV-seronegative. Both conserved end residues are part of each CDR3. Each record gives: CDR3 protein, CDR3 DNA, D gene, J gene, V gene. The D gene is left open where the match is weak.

CDR3aa: CASRGSRGGRYYEQYF
CDR3nt: TGCGCCAGCAGGGGGTCCCGGGGAGGACGTTACTACGAGCAGTACTTC
d_gene: NA
j_gene: TRBJ2-7
v_gene: TRBV10-2

CDR3aa: CASSFEPGNTIYF
CDR3nt: TGTGCCAGCAGTTTCGAGCCTGGAAACACCATATATTTT
d_gene: NA
j_gene: TRBJ1-3
v_gene: TRBV27

CDR3aa: CASSQTPQAAGGYEQYF
CDR3nt: TGTGCCAGCAGCCAAACCCCCCAAGCCGCGGGGGGATACGAGCAGTACTTC
d_gene: TRBD2
j_gene: TRBJ2-7
v_gene: TRBV7-6

CDR3aa: CSAPRGNGYTF
CDR3nt: TGCAGTGCCCCGAGGGGGAATGGCTACACCTTC
d_gene: NA
j_gene: TRBJ1-2
v_gene: TRBV20-1

CDR3aa: CASSKGPTSLDEQYF
CDR3nt: TGTGCCAGCAGCAAAGGCCCTACTAGTTTAGACGAGCAGTACTTC
d_gene: NA
j_gene: TRBJ2-7
v_gene: TRBV21-1

CDR3aa: CASSGMGTSIMESYF
CDR3nt: TGTGCCAGCAGTGGGATGGGGACTAGCATAATGGAGTCGTACTTC
d_gene: TRBD2
j_gene: TRBJ2-7
v_gene: TRBV2

CDR3aa: CAWSSSGETQYF
CDR3nt: TGTGCCTGGAGTAGTTCGGGAGAGACCCAGTACTTC
d_gene: NA
j_gene: TRBJ2-5
v_gene: TRBV30

CDR3aa: CASSVDSSEKLFF
CDR3nt: TGTGCCAGCAGCGTCGACAGTAGTGAAAAACTGTTTTTT
d_gene: NA
j_gene: TRBJ1-4
v_gene: TRBV5-4

CDR3aa: CASSSGGTGANVLTF
CDR3nt: TGTGCCAGCTCAAGCGGGGGCACTGGGGCCAACGTCCTGACTTTC
d_gene: TRBD2
j_gene: TRBJ2-6
v_gene: TRBV28

CDR3aa: CASGLESLGGQGGGYTF
CDR3nt: TGTGCTAGTGGTTTGGAATCCCTCGGGGGGCAGGGAGGTGGCTACACCTTC
d_gene: NA
j_gene: TRBJ1-2
v_gene: TRBV12-5

CDR3aa: CSVGSGRTGGPEQYF
CDR3nt: TGCAGCGTTGGTTCGGGGCGGACAGGGGGCCCTGAGCAGTACTTC
d_gene: TRBD1
j_gene: TRBJ2-7
v_gene: TRBV29-1

CDR3aa: CASSSQGANTEAFF
CDR3nt: TGTGCCAGCAGCTCGCAGGGGGCTAACACTGAAGCTTTCTTT
d_gene: TRBD1
j_gene: TRBJ1-1
v_gene: TRBV6-5

CDR3aa: CASSLVGGSGAEQFF
CDR3nt: TGTGCCAGCAGCTTAGTTGGGGGTAGCGGGGCTGAGCAGTTCTTC
d_gene: TRBD2
j_gene: TRBJ2-1
v_gene: TRBV7-8

CDR3aa: CASSLGLAPQETQYF
CDR3nt: TGTGCCAGCAGCTTAGGCCTAGCGCCTCAAGAGACCCAGTACTTC
d_gene: NA
j_gene: TRBJ2-5
v_gene: TRBV7-9

CDR3aa: CSVDRITNTEAFF
CDR3nt: TGCAGCGTAGACAGGATTACGAACACTGAAGCTTTCTTT
d_gene: NA
j_gene: TRBJ1-1
v_gene: TRBV29-1

CDR3aa: CASSMGLAYNEQFF
CDR3nt: TGTGCCAGTAGTATGGGACTAGCGTACAATGAGCAGTTCTTC
d_gene: TRBD2
j_gene: TRBJ2-1
v_gene: TRBV19

CDR3aa: CATSRDTFIQPQHF
CDR3nt: TGTGCCACCAGCAGAGATACTTTTATTCAGCCCCAGCATTTT
d_gene: NA
j_gene: TRBJ1-5
v_gene: TRBV15

CDR3aa: CASRGQGLNTIYF
CDR3nt: TGTGCCAGCAGGGGACAGGGACTTAATACCATATATTTT
d_gene: TRBD1
j_gene: TRBJ1-3
v_gene: TRBV11-2

CDR3aa: CASSLDQGTEAFF
CDR3nt: TGTGCCAGCAGCTTAGATCAGGGGACTGAAGCTTTCTTT
d_gene: NA
j_gene: TRBJ1-1
v_gene: TRBV7-9

CDR3aa: CAIHATGGTNYGYTF
CDR3nt: TGTGCCATTCATGCAACCGGGGGGACTAACTATGGCTACACCTTC
d_gene: NA
j_gene: TRBJ1-2
v_gene: TRBV28

CDR3aa: CASSLGERTSGIYEQYF
CDR3nt: TGTGCCAGCAGCTTGGGGGAAAGGACTAGCGGGATCTACGAGCAGTACTTC
d_gene: TRBD2
j_gene: TRBJ2-7
v_gene: TRBV5-5

CDR3aa: CASSRNRNTGELFF
CDR3nt: TGTGCCAGCAGCCGAAACAGGAACACCGGGGAGCTGTTTTTT
d_gene: NA
j_gene: TRBJ2-2
v_gene: TRBV7-8

CDR3aa: CASSERTGRWSPLHF
CDR3nt: TGTGCCAGCAGTGAGCGGACAGGGCGGTGGTCACCCCTCCACTTT
d_gene: TRBD1
j_gene: TRBJ1-6
v_gene: TRBV6-1

CDR3aa: CASGAGGTHYEQYF
CDR3nt: TGTGCCAGCGGGGCGGGAGGTACGCACTACGAGCAGTACTTC
d_gene: TRBD2
j_gene: TRBJ2-7
v_gene: TRBV28

CDR3aa: CASSLAAGGSTDTQYF
CDR3nt: TGTGCCAGCAGCTTAGCGGCGGGAGGAAGCACAGATACGCAGTATTTT
d_gene: TRBD2
j_gene: TRBJ2-3
v_gene: TRBV7-6

CDR3aa: CASITRGTDTQYF
CDR3nt: TGTGCCAGCATTACCAGGGGCACAGATACGCAGTATTTT
d_gene: NA
j_gene: TRBJ2-3
v_gene: TRBV6-1

CDR3aa: CASSFRRGLGNTEAFF
CDR3nt: TGTGCCAGCAGTTTTAGGAGGGGCCTTGGGAACACTGAAGCTTTCTTT
d_gene: NA
j_gene: TRBJ1-1
v_gene: TRBV28

CDR3aa: CASSGTSGSQYF
CDR3nt: TGCGCCAGCAGTGGGACTAGCGGGAGTCAGTATTTT
d_gene: TRBD2
j_gene: TRBJ2-3
v_gene: TRBV10-1

CDR3aa: CASSWAARGYGYTF
CDR3nt: TGTGCCAGCAGTTGGGCGGCCAGGGGCTATGGCTACACCTTC
d_gene: NA
j_gene: TRBJ1-2
v_gene: TRBV27

CDR3aa: CASSRDRGPDTQYF
CDR3nt: TGTGCCAGCAGCCGTGACAGGGGGCCCGATACGCAGTATTTT
d_gene: TRBD1
j_gene: TRBJ2-3
v_gene: TRBV7-2

CDR3aa: CASSIAGGTYEQYF
CDR3nt: TGTGCCAGTAGTATAGCGGGGGGAACCTACGAGCAGTACTTC
d_gene: TRBD2
j_gene: TRBJ2-7
v_gene: TRBV19